The 21 T cell receptor beta chains in this list originate from one sample, sequenced in a study of blood T cell repertoires in COVID-19. Sequenced by immunoSEQ multiplex PCR; TCRdb stores in-frame clones only, minus some. The sample consists of more than 13,000 clones, about 90% of them appearing once. Sequenced: peripheral blood. These receptors all stem from a human donor in a cohort sampled during active COVID-19.

The chain carries TRBV9 and TRBJ2-3; 13 nucleotides align to TRBD2. V was clipped by 0 bases and J by 3 bases; unmatched bases: 1. Germline V lookup: CDR1 SGDLS, CDR2 YYNGEE. The CDR3 sequence is 16 residues long. The CDR3 DNA is TGTGCCAGCAGCGTAGAACTAGCGGGGGGGACAGATACGCAGTATTTT. It yields the protein CASSVELAGGTDTQYF. Full variable domain (remainder filled in from reference TRBV9 and TRBJ2-3): DSGVTQTPKHLITATGQRVTLRCSPRSGDLSVYWYQQSLDQGLQFLIQYYNGEERAKGNILERFSAQQFPDLHSELNLSSLELGDSALYFCASSVELAGGTDTQYFGPGTRLTVL.

The chain joins TRBV19 to TRBJ2-1; the match to TRBD2 covers 8 bases. This CDR3 contains 13 residues. Losses at the gene ends were 0 bases for V and 9 bases for J; bases not matched to a gene: 1. Germline V lookup: CDR1 LNHDA, CDR2 SQIVND (reference sequence). The chain's CDR3 is CASSIDGGGEQFF. Here the CDR3 DNA reads TGTGCCAGTAGTATAGACGGGGGGGGTGAGCAGTTCTTC.

J is TRBJ1-5 and V is TRBV9; 8 bases fit TRBD1. The V gene end was trimmed by 7 bases and the J gene end by 3 bases; junction bases not matched to a gene: 6. The germline V gene encodes CDR1 SGDLS and CDR2 YYNGEE. This CDR3 is 14 amino acids long. The CDR3 loop reads CASLRDRNNQPQHF. CDR3 bases: TGTGCCAGCCTCCGGGACAGGAACAATCAGCCCCAGCATTTT.

The genes are TRBV5-5 and TRBJ1-3; 10 bases align to TRBD1. J was trimmed by 0 bases and V by 4 bases; bases with no gene match: 13. The length of the CDR3 is 19 residues. The germline CDR1 and CDR2 sequences are SGHKS and YYEKEE (reference sequence). The CDR3: CASSGQTGGFLNSGNTIYF. DNA of the CDR3: TGTGCCAGCAGCGGACAGACAGGGGGCTTCTTAAACTCTGGAAACACCATATATTTT. Drawing the rest from reference TRBV5-5 and TRBJ1-3, the complete variable domain is DAGVTQSPTHLIKTRGQQVTLRCSPISGHKSVSWYQQVLGQGPQFIFQYYEKEERGRGNFPDRFSARQFPNYSSELNVNALLLGDSALYLCASSGQTGGFLNSGNTIYFGEGSWLTVV.

This chain joins TRBV28 and TRBJ2-3, with TRBD2 matching over 14 bases. This CDR3 spans 17 amino acids. The trim removed 6 bases at V and 4 bases at J, leaving 9 bases unmatched. Germline loops: CDR1 MDHEN, CDR2 SYDVKM. In nucleotides, the CDR3 is TGTGCCAGCAGCTCCGGACTAGCGGGAGGTATCGCAGATACGCAGTATTTT. It yields the protein CASSSGLAGGIADTQYF.

This chain joins TRBV19 and TRBJ1-1; weak D call: TRBD1 (5 bases). V lost 8 bases to trimming and J lost 10 bases, with 17 bases between them. Germline V gene sequence: CDR1 LNHDA, CDR2 SQIVND (reference sequence). The CDR3 has 12 amino acids. The CDR3 DNA follows: TGTGCCAGTGCGTCCCCAAGGGGCCGAGCTTTCTTT. This gives the protein CASASPRGRAFF.

The chain links TRBV28 to TRBJ2-2, with D perhaps matching TRBD1 (6 bases). CDR1 is MDHEN, CDR2 SYDVKM, per germline. Trimming cost V 11 bases and J 4 bases, with 14 bases left between them. The CDR3 length is 13 residues. The CDR3: CAARSQGTGELFF. The CDR3 DNA reads TGTGCCGCCCGGTCACAGGGCACCGGGGAGCTGTTTTTT.

The V and J genes are TRBV15 and TRBJ1-5; D ambiguous. V lost 5 bases to trimming and J lost 0 bases, with 14 bases between them. Germline values: CDR1 LNHNV, CDR2 YYDKDF (reference sequence). The CDR3 loop spans 16 amino acids. CDR3: CATSFNLPYSNQPQHF. CDR3 coding DNA: TGTGCCACCAGCTTCAACTTACCCTATAGCAATCAGCCCCAGCATTTT.

In the case of this clone: A read error may explain this, as a much larger clone is one base away. The rearrangement joins TRBV14 to TRBJ2-1, with 9 bases matching TRBD2. J was trimmed by 0 bases and V by 4 bases; bases with no gene match: 1. The V gene's germline CDR1 is SGHDN and CDR2 FVKESK. CDR3 size: 15 residues. The CDR3 here is CASSLTSGSYNEQFF. DNA of the CDR3: TGTGCCAGCAGCCTGACTAGCGGCTCCTACAATGAGCAGTTCTTC.

For the CDR3, the DNA is TGTGCCAGCAGTTTACTGGCAGGGACCGGGGAGCTGTTTTTT. Its protein is CASSLLAGTGELFF. The chain links TRBV27 to TRBJ2-2; D may be TRBD1 (5 bases). Germline CDR1 is MNHEY and CDR2 is SMNVEV (reference sequence). Trimming removed 2 bases from V and 5 bases from J, with 9 bases in between. The CDR3 is 14 residues long.

The chain uses TRBV27 and TRBJ2-1, with D perhaps TRBD2 (6 bases). Trimming removed 4 bases from V and 10 bases from J, with 14 bases in between. Germline loops: CDR1 MNHEY, CDR2 SMNVEV (reference sequence). CDR3 length: 13 residues. CDR3 coding DNA: TGTGCCAGCAGTTCAATGACTAGAGGGGAGCAGTTCTTC. This codes for CASSSMTRGEQFF.

The V and J genes are TRBV29-1 and TRBJ2-3, with TRBD2 matching 7 bases. Germline loops: CDR1 SQVTM, CDR2 ANQGSEA. V was pared by 5 bases and J by 0 bases, with 5 bases of the junction left unmatched. The CDR3 length is 14 residues. The CDR3, as DNA: TGCAGCGTTCAAGCGGGGTCTAGCACAGATACGCAGTATTTT. Protein: CSVQAGSSTDTQYF.

J is TRBJ2-7 and V is TRBV19; perhaps TRBD1 as D (5 bases). V gave up 1 base and J gave up 4 bases, with 8 bases separating them. The CDR3 is made up of 13 amino acids. The germline V gene has CDR1 LNHDA and CDR2 SQIVND (reference sequence). CDR3 bases: TGTGCCAGTAGTATAGGAAGGGGTTACGAGCAGTACTTC. Translating gives CASSIGRGYEQYF.

The rearrangement joins TRBV30 to TRBJ2-3; TRBD1 matches at 9 bases. Per the germline V gene, CDR1 is GTSNPN and CDR2 is SVGIG (reference sequence). The CDR3 is made up of 15 amino acids. V dropped 2 bases and J dropped 5; count of bases not matched to a gene: 8. CDR3 sequence: CAWSPGQGTRDTQYF. The CDR3 coding sequence is TGTGCCTGGAGTCCAGGACAGGGGACAAGAGATACGCAGTATTTT. Filled out from reference TRBV30 and TRBJ2-3, the complete variable domain reads SQTIHQWPATLVQPVGSPLSLECTVEGTSNPNLYWYRQAAGRGLQLLFYSVGIGQISSEVPQNLSASRPQDRQFILSSKKLLLSDSGFYLCAWSPGQGTRDTQYFGPGTRLTVL.

V usage is TRBV7-2 and J usage is TRBJ2-5; the D is unclear. V was clipped by 1 base and J by 2 bases, with 11 bases between them. The CDR3 consists of 15 residues. Germline assignment: CDR1 SGHTA and CDR2 FQGNSA. Here the CDR3 reads CASSLDGAKQETQYF. CDR3 coding DNA: TGTGCCAGCAGCTTAGATGGAGCGAAACAAGAGACCCAGTACTTC. The whole variable domain, remainder taken from reference TRBV7-2 and TRBJ2-5, is GAGVSQSPSNKVTEKGKDVELRCDPISGHTALYWYRQSLGQGLEFLIYFQGNSAPDKSGLPSDRFSAERTGGSVSTLTIQRTQQEDSAVYLCASSLDGAKQETQYFGPGTRLLVL.

This clone occurred once. The chain has TRBV6-1 and TRBJ2-5; TRBD2 is a possible D gene (5 bases). Trimming removed 7 bases from V and 1 base from J, with 13 bases in between. The length of the CDR3 is 14 residues. The germline CDR1 and CDR2 sequences are MNHNS and SASEGT. The CDR3 sequence is CASTMGVPQETQYF. CDR3 bases: TGTGCCAGCACGATGGGAGTGCCCCAAGAGACCCAGTACTTC.

CDR3 sequence: CASSVAEGGLPNEQYF. DNA of the CDR3: TGTGCCAGCAGCGTAGCTGAAGGGGGCCTGCCTAACGAGCAGTACTTC. V gene TRBV9 combines with J gene TRBJ2-7; 7 nucleotides line up with TRBD1. This CDR3 contains 16 residues. The ends lost 0 bases at V and 5 bases at J; junction bases unmatched: 11. Germline values: CDR1 SGDLS, CDR2 YYNGEE.

The chain employs TRBV5-1 and TRBJ2-4; 11 bases map to TRBD2. J lost 3 bases, V lost 1 base, and 3 bases had no gene match. The length of the CDR3 is 16 residues. Germline lookup yields CDR1 SGHRS and CDR2 YFSETQ. For the CDR3, the DNA is TGCGCCAGCAGCTTGAGTACTAGCGGGGGCAAAAACATTCAGTACTTC. Translated: CASSLSTSGGKNIQYF.

The chain is built from TRBV6-5 and TRBJ2-7, with 11 bases fitting TRBD2. The CDR3 covers 15 residues. Germline loops: CDR1 MNHEY, CDR2 SVGAGI. The ends lost 6 bases at V and 3 bases at J; junction bases unmatched: 7. The chain's CDR3 is CASRLTSGSVYEQYF. The CDR3 nucleotides are TGTGCCAGCAGATTAACTAGCGGGAGTGTCTACGAGCAGTACTTC.

The V call is TRBV4-1, the J call TRBJ2-1; 11 bases are a match to TRBD2. V was clipped by 0 bases and J by 6 bases; unmatched bases: 4. Germline-derived CDR1 and CDR2 are MGHRA and YSYEKL. This CDR3 region has 16 residues. The CDR3, as DNA: TGCGCCAGCAGCCAAGACCCGGGACTAGCGGCCAATGAGCAGTTCTTC. Translating it yields CASSQDPGLAANEQFF.

The chain uses TRBV6-1 and TRBJ2-5; D remains ambiguous. CDR3 length equals 16 residues. V was clipped by 4 bases and J by 4 bases, with 19 bases between them. The germline gives CDR1 MNHNS, CDR2 SASEGT. In DNA form, the CDR3 reads TGTGCCAGCAGTGGGTACTTAGACATGGTCCGAGAGACCCAGTACTTC. Translation: CASSGYLDMVRETQYF.